Described below is a single T cell receptor beta chain sequence and its context. It lacks a known antigen. Within one base of it there is no much larger clone, and no base qualities were kept. Each collaborating institution followed its own protocols to collect whole blood in K2EDTA tubes. For TCRbeta analysis, collaborator samples were shipped as frozen whole blood, as isolated PBMCs, or as DNA extracted from either sample type. The data are from a study of blood T cell repertoires in COVID-19 (dated by TCRdb to 2020 to 2021). For context, the study as a whole: Collaborator samples came from the United States, Italy and Spain and covered acute and convalescent phases of COVID-19. The material from the prospective study consisted of cDNA or gDNA derived from T cells, B-cell-depleted T cells, or PBMCs. The dataset comprised deeply sampled blood TCRbeta repertoires from subjects exposed to, actively infected with, or recovered from COVID-19. The repertoires were released in a freely available public database intended as a resource for research on the immune response to SARS-CoV-2. Samples were obtained from the ongoing ImmuneRACE study (first 160 participants) and from some 1,300 subjects provided by 6 global collaborators. A de-identified subject ID, COVID-19 status, age in years and sex were almost always included in the sample metadata. Where HLA class I and class II types were available, the types were taken from metadata supplied by the sample provider, not from assay-based typing. Study-level results and caveats: How much clinical and demographic metadata was included differed by source and by participant, and the metadata was provided uncurated.

Trimming removed 4 bases from V and 1 base from J, leaving 13 bases between the germline ends. From a lookup of the germline V gene (reference sequence), CDR1 and CDR2 are GTSNPN and SVGIG. The CDR3 measures 15 amino acids from cysteine to phenylalanine. Kept here is only the CDR3 DNA, which spans 45 bases and is read in frame from base 1. TCRbeta CDR3 regions were amplified from genomic DNA using the immunoSEQ Assay, a bias-controlled multiplex PCR. Per the authors' processing: The number of nucleated cells in each sample was estimated from the amplification of reference gene primers within the assay. To quantify the absolute abundance of each unique TCRbeta CDR3 rearrangement, sequence reads were collapsed and filtered. Productive Simpson clonality was computed per sample as the square root of Simpson's diversity index over productive rearrangements. The clones in this table, taken by TCRdb from immuneACCESS, are in-frame only. Not every clone is retained; where verified, under half of the shortfall comes from an unresolved V gene, and the cause of the rest is unknown. V and J calls and clone size are given by that table; D and trimming were obtained from the DNA. The sample profile shows fewer than 130,000 clones; 82% of them were found once. Of the sample, more than 15% is held by the ten largest clones.

What was sequenced was peripheral blood. This sequence was found in a woman between 55 and 75 years old with acute or convalescent COVID-19. In this chain, TRBV30 is recombined with TRBJ2-2, with TRBD1 as a weak D call on 8 bases. The CDR3 region reads CAWMGGTGNTGELFF. At the DNA level, the sequence is TGTGCCTGGATGGGGGGGACAGGGAACACCGGGGAGCTGTTTTTT.